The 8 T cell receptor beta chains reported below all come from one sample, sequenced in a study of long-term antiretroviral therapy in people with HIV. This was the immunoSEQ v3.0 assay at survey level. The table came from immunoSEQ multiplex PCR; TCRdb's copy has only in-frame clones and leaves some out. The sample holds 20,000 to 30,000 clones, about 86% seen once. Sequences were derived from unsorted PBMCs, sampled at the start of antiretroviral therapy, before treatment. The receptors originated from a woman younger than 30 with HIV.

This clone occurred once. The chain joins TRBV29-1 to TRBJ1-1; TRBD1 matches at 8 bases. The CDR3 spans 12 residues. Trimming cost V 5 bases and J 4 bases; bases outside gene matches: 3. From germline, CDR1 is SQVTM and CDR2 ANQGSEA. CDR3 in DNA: TGCAGCGTTCGACAGGGGTCCACTGAAGCTTTCTTT. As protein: CSVRQGSTEAFF.

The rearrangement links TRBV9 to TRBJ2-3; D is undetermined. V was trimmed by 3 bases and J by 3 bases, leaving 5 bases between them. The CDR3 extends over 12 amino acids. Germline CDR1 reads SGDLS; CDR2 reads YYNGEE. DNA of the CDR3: TGTGCCAGCAGCGGGGTTACAGATACGCAGTATTTT. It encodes CASSGVTDTQYF. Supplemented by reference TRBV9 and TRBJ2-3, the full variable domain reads DSGVTQTPKHLITATGQRVTLRCSPRSGDLSVYWYQQSLDQGLQFLIQYYNGEERAKGNILERFSAQQFPDLHSELNLSSLELGDSALYFCASSGVTDTQYFGPGTRLTVL.

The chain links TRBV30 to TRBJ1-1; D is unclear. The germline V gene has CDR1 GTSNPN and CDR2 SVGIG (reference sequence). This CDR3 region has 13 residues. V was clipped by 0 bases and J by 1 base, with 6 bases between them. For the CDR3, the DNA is TGTGCCTGGAGTGTATCGTGGAACACTGAAGCTTTCTTT. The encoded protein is CAWSVSWNTEAFF.

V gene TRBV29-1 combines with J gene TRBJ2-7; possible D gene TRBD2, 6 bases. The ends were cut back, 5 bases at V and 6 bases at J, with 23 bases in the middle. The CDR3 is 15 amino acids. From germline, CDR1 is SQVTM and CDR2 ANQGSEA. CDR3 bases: TGCAGCGTTTACTCCGGGACGGGGGTTGGGGTCGAGCAGTACTTC. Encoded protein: CSVYSGTGVGVEQYF.

The CDR3 DNA sequence: TGTGCCAGCAGCCTCCGGGACTCCTTCTTCATGAACACTGAAGCTTTCTTT. It translates to CASSLRDSFFMNTEAFF. V usage is TRBV28 and J usage is TRBJ1-1; a possible D gene is TRBD1 (5 bases). The germline V gene has CDR1 MDHEN and CDR2 SYDVKM. Trimming pared 6 bases from V and 0 bases from J, leaving 20 bases between. This CDR3 is 17 amino acids long.

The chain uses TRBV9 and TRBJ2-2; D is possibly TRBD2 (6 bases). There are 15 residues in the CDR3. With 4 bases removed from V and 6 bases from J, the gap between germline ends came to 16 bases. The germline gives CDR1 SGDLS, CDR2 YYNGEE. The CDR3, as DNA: TGTGCCAGCAGCCTCCAAGGCGGGGTTCCCGGGGAGCTGTTTTTT. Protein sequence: CASSLQGGVPGELFF.

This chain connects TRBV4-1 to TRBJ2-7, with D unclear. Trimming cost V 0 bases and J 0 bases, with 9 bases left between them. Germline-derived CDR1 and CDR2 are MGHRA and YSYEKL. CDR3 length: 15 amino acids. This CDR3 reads CASSQEGTGSYEQYF. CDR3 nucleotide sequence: TGCGCCAGCAGCCAAGAAGGAACGGGCTCCTACGAGCAGTACTTC.

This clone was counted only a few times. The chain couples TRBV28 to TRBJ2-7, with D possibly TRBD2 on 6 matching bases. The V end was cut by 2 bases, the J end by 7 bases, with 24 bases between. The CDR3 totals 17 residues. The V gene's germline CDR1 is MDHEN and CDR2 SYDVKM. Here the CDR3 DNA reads TGTGCCAGCAGTTTAGGACTTGGGGGGACCGGACATGGGGAGCAGTACTTC. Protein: CASSLGLGGTGHGEQYF.